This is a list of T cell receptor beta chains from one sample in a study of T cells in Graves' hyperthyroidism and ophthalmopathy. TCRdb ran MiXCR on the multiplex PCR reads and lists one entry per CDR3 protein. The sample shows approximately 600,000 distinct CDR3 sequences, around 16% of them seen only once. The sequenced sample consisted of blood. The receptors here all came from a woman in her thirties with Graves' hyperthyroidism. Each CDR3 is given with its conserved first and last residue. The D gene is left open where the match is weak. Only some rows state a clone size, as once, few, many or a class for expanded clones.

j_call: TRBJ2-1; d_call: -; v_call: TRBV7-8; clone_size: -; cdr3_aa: CASSPPVSSGEQFF; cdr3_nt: TGTGCCAGCAGCCCCCCTGTAAGCAGCGGTGAGCAGTTCTTC
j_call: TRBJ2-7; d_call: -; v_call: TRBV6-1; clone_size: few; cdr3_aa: CASYSGTTSYEQYF; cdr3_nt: TGTGCCAGCTACTCCGGGACAACTTCCTACGAGCAGTACTTC
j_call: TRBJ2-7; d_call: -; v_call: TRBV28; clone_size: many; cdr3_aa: CASRRMAEQYF; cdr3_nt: TGTGCCAGCAGACGGATGGCCGAGCAGTACTTC
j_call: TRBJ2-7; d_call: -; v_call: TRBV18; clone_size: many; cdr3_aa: CASSPDSYEQYF; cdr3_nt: TGTGCCAGCAGCCCGGACAGCTACGAGCAGTACTTC
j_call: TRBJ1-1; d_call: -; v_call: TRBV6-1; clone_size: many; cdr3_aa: CASKREMNTEAFF; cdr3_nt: TGTGCCAGCAAGAGGGAAATGAACACTGAAGCTTTCTTT
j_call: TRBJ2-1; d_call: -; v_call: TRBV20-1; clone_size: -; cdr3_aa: CSPYNEQFF; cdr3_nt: TGCAGCCCATACAATGAGCAGTTCTTC
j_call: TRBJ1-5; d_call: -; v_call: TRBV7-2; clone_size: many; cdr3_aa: CASSKLGSNQPQHF; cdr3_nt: TGTGCCAGCAGCAAGTTGGGGAGCAATCAGCCCCAGCATTTT
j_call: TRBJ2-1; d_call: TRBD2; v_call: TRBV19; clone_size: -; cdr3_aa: CASSILAGDDEQFF; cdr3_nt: TGTGCCAGTAGTATACTAGCGGGGGACGATGAGCAGTTCTTC
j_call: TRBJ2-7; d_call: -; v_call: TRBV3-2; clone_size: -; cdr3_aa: CASNGGGQRTYEQYF; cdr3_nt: TGTGCCAGCAACGGCGGGGGGCAGAGAACCTACGAGCAGTACTTC
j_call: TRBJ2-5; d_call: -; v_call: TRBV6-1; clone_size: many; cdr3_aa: CASRGSSGMGETQYF; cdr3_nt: TGTGCCAGCAGGGGCAGCTCAGGCATGGGGGAGACCCAGTACTTC
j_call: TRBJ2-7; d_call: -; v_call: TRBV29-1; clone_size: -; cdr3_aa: CSVEARGQGGYEQYF; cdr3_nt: TGCAGCGTTGAAGCCCGAGGGCAGGGAGGCTACGAGCAGTACTTC
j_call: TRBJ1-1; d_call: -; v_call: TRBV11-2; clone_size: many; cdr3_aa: CASSLQGAEAFF; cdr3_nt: TGTGCCAGCAGCTTACAGGGTGCTGAAGCTTTCTTT
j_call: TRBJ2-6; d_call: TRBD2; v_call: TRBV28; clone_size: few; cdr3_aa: CASSLSRAGGQSGANVLTF; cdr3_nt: TGTGCCAGCAGTTTAAGCCGAGCGGGAGGTCAATCTGGGGCCAACGTCCTGACTTTC
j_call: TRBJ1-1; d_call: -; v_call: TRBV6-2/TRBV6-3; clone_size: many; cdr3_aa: CASSYRKHTEAFF; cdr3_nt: TGTGCCAGCAGTTACAGGAAGCACACTGAAGCTTTCTTT
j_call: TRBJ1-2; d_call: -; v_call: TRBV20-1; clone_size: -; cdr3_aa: CSARGQVGIGAGYTF; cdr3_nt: TGCAGTGCTAGAGGTCAAGTAGGGATAGGGGCTGGCTACACCTTC
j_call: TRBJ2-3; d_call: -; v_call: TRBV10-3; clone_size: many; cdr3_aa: CAITRDSNTDTQYF; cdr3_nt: TGTGCCATAACTAGGGACTCCAACACAGATACGCAGTATTTT